The rows below give T cell receptor beta chains drawn from one sample of a study of cytomegalovirus exposure and HLA in healthy donors. Data came from immunoSEQ multiplex PCR; TCRdb stores just in-frame clones and leaves some out. The sample contains about 200,000 clones, 70% to 85% of which appear only once. The sequenced material came from PBMCs. Source of these receptors: a woman aged 30 to 39 in good health and CMV-seropositive. Both conserved end residues are part of each CDR3. Fields, in order: J gene, D gene, clone size, V gene, CDR3 protein, CDR3 DNA. A D gene is named only where the DNA matches it firmly. Clone size is stated in some rows and not others, as once, few, many or a class when expanded.

j_call: TRBJ2-3
d_call: TRBD2
clone_size: -
v_call: TRBV28
cdr3_aa: CASWTSGTLTDTQYF
cdr3_nt: TGTGCCAGTTGGACTAGCGGGACCCTCACAGATACGCAGTATTTT

j_call: TRBJ2-2
d_call: -
clone_size: -
v_call: TRBV28
cdr3_aa: CASMGENTGELFF
cdr3_nt: TGTGCCAGCATGGGAGAGAACACCGGGGAGCTGTTTTTT

j_call: TRBJ2-7
d_call: TRBD2
clone_size: -
v_call: TRBV5-6
cdr3_aa: CASSFRTSGMFYEQYF
cdr3_nt: TGTGCCAGCAGCTTTCGGACTAGCGGGATGTTCTACGAGCAGTACTTC

j_call: TRBJ1-2
d_call: TRBD1
clone_size: -
v_call: TRBV28
cdr3_aa: CATRVGQGARGYTF
cdr3_nt: TGTGCCACCAGGGTAGGACAGGGGGCGAGGGGCTACACCTTC

j_call: TRBJ2-7
d_call: -
clone_size: once
v_call: TRBV5-6
cdr3_aa: CASSSRGPEQYF
cdr3_nt: TGTGCCAGCAGCTCGCGGGGGCCCGAGCAGTACTTC

j_call: TRBJ2-1
d_call: -
clone_size: -
v_call: TRBV18
cdr3_aa: CASSPQNLVENEQFF
cdr3_nt: TGTGCCAGCTCACCTCAGAACCTCGTGGAGAATGAGCAGTTCTTC

j_call: TRBJ2-1
d_call: -
clone_size: -
v_call: TRBV29-1
cdr3_aa: CSVGFRYSYNEQFF
cdr3_nt: TGCAGCGTTGGATTCAGGTACTCCTACAATGAGCAGTTCTTC

j_call: TRBJ2-3
d_call: -
clone_size: -
v_call: TRBV27
cdr3_aa: CASTNLDTQYF
cdr3_nt: TGTGCCAGCACCAATTTAGATACGCAGTATTTT

j_call: TRBJ2-7
d_call: TRBD1
clone_size: -
v_call: TRBV30
cdr3_aa: CAGVPDRAHEQYF
cdr3_nt: TGTGCCGGGGTCCCGGACAGGGCCCACGAGCAGTACTTC

j_call: TRBJ1-4
d_call: TRBD1
clone_size: -
v_call: TRBV19
cdr3_aa: CASSRQGSNEKLFF
cdr3_nt: TGTGCCAGTAGTCGACAGGGGAGTAATGAAAAACTGTTTTTT

j_call: TRBJ2-7
d_call: -
clone_size: -
v_call: TRBV30
cdr3_aa: CAWTVDYRGPYEQYF
cdr3_nt: TGTGCCTGGACTGTCGACTACCGAGGACCCTACGAGCAGTACTTC

j_call: TRBJ2-7
d_call: -
clone_size: -
v_call: TRBV27
cdr3_aa: CASRTGFSYEQYF
cdr3_nt: TGTGCCAGCAGAACAGGGTTCTCCTACGAGCAGTACTTC

j_call: TRBJ1-1
d_call: TRBD1
clone_size: -
v_call: TRBV29-1
cdr3_aa: CSVSRTGLTLTEAFF
cdr3_nt: TGCAGCGTTAGTCGGACAGGGCTTACTCTCACTGAAGCTTTCTTT

j_call: TRBJ1-1
d_call: -
clone_size: -
v_call: TRBV5-6
cdr3_aa: CASSLVRATEAFF
cdr3_nt: TGTGCCAGCAGCTTGGTGAGGGCCACTGAAGCTTTCTTT

j_call: TRBJ1-1
d_call: -
clone_size: -
v_call: TRBV13
cdr3_aa: CASSQVPINTEAFF
cdr3_nt: TGTGCCAGCAGCCAGGTTCCGATTAACACTGAAGCTTTCTTT

j_call: TRBJ2-7
d_call: TRBD2
clone_size: many
v_call: TRBV28
cdr3_aa: CASSLPPSGSRDEQYF
cdr3_nt: TGTGCCAGCAGTTTACCCCCTAGCGGGAGCAGGGACGAGCAGTACTTC

j_call: TRBJ1-4
d_call: -
clone_size: -
v_call: TRBV10-1
cdr3_aa: CASSLTGANEKLFF
cdr3_nt: TGCGCCAGCAGCCTAACAGGAGCTAATGAAAAACTGTTTTTT

j_call: TRBJ1-5
d_call: -
clone_size: -
v_call: TRBV28
cdr3_aa: CASSTREVAYF
cdr3_nt: TGTGCCAGCAGTACCCGGGAGGTCGCGTATTTT

j_call: TRBJ2-7
d_call: TRBD2
clone_size: -
v_call: TRBV29-1
cdr3_aa: CSAALTSGQTIYEQYF
cdr3_nt: TGCAGCGCGGCTTTAACTAGCGGACAAACTATCTACGAGCAGTACTTC

j_call: TRBJ2-5
d_call: TRBD1
clone_size: -
v_call: TRBV5-1
cdr3_aa: CASSGIQGKETQYF
cdr3_nt: TGCGCCAGCAGCGGGATACAGGGGAAGGAGACCCAGTACTTC

j_call: TRBJ2-7
d_call: TRBD2
clone_size: few
v_call: TRBV18
cdr3_aa: CASSPLAGVYEQYF
cdr3_nt: TGTGCCAGCTCACCTCTAGCGGGAGTATACGAGCAGTACTTC

j_call: TRBJ2-1
d_call: TRBD2
clone_size: -
v_call: TRBV6-1
cdr3_aa: CASSEAIAGMQRNEQFF
cdr3_nt: TGTGCCAGCAGTGAAGCGATAGCGGGCATGCAGAGGAATGAGCAGTTCTTC

j_call: TRBJ2-2
d_call: -
clone_size: -
v_call: TRBV4-2
cdr3_aa: CASSPDLASNTNTGELFF
cdr3_nt: TGTGCCAGCAGCCCGGACCTAGCCAGCAATACGAACACCGGGGAGCTGTTTTTT

j_call: TRBJ1-1
d_call: TRBD1
clone_size: few
v_call: TRBV9
cdr3_aa: CASSVVPLGTVNTEAFF
cdr3_nt: TGTGCCAGCAGCGTAGTACCACTGGGGACAGTAAACACTGAAGCTTTCTTT

j_call: TRBJ2-1
d_call: TRBD2
clone_size: -
v_call: TRBV6-1
cdr3_aa: CASSAKGLAGLIGFF
cdr3_nt: TGTGCCAGCAGTGCCAAAGGACTAGCGGGGCTGATTGGGTTCTTC

j_call: TRBJ2-7
d_call: TRBD1
clone_size: once
v_call: TRBV5-1
cdr3_aa: CASSRDRLTYEQYF
cdr3_nt: TGCGCCAGCAGCAGGGACAGACTAACCTACGAGCAGTACTTC

j_call: TRBJ1-2
d_call: TRBD1
clone_size: -
v_call: TRBV5-1
cdr3_aa: CASSLTQGANGYTF
cdr3_nt: TGCGCCAGCAGTTTGACTCAGGGGGCCAATGGCTACACCTTC